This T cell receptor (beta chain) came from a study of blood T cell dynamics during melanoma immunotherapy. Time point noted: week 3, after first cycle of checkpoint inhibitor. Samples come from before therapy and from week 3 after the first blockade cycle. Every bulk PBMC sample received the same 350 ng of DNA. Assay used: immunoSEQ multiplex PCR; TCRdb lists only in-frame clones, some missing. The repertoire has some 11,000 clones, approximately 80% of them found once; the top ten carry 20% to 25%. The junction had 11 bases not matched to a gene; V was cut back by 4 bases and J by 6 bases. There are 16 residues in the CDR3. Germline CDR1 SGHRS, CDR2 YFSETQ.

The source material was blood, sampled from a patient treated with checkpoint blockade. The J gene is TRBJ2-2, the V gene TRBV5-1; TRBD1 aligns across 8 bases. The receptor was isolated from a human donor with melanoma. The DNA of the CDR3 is TGCGCCAGCAGCCTACGGACAGGGTTGGGGCCCGGGGAGCTGTTTTTT. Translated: CASSLRTGLGPGELFF.